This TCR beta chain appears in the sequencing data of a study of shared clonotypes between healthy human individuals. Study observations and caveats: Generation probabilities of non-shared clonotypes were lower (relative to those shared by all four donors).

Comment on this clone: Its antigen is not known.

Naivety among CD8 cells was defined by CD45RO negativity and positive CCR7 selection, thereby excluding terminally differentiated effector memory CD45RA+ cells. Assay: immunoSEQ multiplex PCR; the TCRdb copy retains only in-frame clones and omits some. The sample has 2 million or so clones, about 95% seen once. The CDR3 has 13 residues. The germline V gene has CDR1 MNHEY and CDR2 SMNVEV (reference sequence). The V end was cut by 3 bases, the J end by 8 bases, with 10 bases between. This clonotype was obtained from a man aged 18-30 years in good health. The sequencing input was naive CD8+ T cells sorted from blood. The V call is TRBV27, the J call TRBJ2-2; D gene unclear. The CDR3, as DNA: TGTGCCAGCAGTTTCTCTAAGCTAGGGGAGCTGTTTTTT. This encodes CASSFSKLGELFF.